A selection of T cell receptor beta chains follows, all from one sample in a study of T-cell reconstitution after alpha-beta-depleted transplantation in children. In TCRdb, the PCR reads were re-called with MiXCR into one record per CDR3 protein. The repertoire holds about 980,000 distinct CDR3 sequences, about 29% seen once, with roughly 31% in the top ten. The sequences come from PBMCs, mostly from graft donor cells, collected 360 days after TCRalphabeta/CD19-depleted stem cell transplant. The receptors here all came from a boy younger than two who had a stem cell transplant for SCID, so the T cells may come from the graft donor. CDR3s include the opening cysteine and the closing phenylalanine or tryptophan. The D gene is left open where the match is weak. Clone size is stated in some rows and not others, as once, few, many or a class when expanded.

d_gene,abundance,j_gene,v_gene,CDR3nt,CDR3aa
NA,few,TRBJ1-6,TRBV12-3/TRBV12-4,TGTGCCAGCAGTTTACCAAGTTCACCCCTCCACTTT,CASSLPSSPLHF
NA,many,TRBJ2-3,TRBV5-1,TGCGCCAGCAGCTCGGTGGCGGGGAGGTCAGATACGCAGTATTTT,CASSSVAGRSDTQYF
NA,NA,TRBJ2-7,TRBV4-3,TGCGCCAGCAGCCAAGACAGGGGTAAAGAGCAGTACTTC,CASSQDRGKEQYF
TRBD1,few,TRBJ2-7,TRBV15,TGTGCCTCCGGACAGGGGGCGGGCGAGCAGTACTTC,CASGQGAGEQYF
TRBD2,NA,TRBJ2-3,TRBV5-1,TGCGCCAGCAGCTTGGGAATGGTGAGCGGGGTTGGCACAGATACGCAGTATTTT,CASSLGMVSGVGTDTQYF
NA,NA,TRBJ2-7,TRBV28,TGTGCCAGCAGTCCCAGGGAAGGGTCCGAGCAGTACTTC,CASSPREGSEQYF
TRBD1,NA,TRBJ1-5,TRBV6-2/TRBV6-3,TGTGCCAGCAGACGGACAGGGGGCGAAGGTCAGCCCCAGCATTTT,CASRRTGGEGQPQHF
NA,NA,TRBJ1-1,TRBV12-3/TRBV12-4,TGTGCCAGCAAGGGCCCCTTCACTGAAGCTTTCTTT,CASKGPFTEAFF
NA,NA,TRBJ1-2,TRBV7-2,TGTGCCAGCAGCTTAGATCCGACAAGAGATGGCTACACCTTC,CASSLDPTRDGYTF
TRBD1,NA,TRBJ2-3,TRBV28,TGTGCCAGCAGTCATACCGGGACAGGGGGCGTAGATACGCAGTATTTT,CASSHTGTGGVDTQYF
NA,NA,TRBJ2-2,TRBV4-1,TGCGCCAGCAGCCACGGAGCAGCCGGGGAGCTGTTTTTT,CASSHGAAGELFF
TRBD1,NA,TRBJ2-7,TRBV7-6,TGTGCCAGCAGCCAAGGGACAGGGAGGGCCTACGAGCAGTACTTC,CASSQGTGRAYEQYF
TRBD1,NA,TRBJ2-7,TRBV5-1,TGCGCCAGCGCTGATCGGACAGGGATCTACGAGCAGTACTTC,CASADRTGIYEQYF
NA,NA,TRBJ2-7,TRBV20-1,TGCAGTGCCCTTCTCGGGGCTGCCGCCTACGAGCAGTACTTC,CSALLGAAAYEQYF
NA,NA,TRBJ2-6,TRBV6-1,TGTGCCAGCAGTCAAGACTTGGCTGGGGCCAACGTCCTGACTTTC,CASSQDLAGANVLTF
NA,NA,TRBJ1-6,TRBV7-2,TGTGCCAGCAGTTCAGACAGGACCGATAATTCACCCCTCCACTTT,CASSSDRTDNSPLHF
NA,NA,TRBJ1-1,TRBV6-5,TGTGCCAGCAGTTACGATGGCAGAACTGAAGCTTTCTTT,CASSYDGRTEAFF
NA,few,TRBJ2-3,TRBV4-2,TGTGCCAGCAGCCAAGCCGCAGGGGTCTGGGGCACAGATACGCAGTATTTT,CASSQAAGVWGTDTQYF
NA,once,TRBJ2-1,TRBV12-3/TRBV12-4,TGTGCCAGCAGCTGGGGACGGACCTACAATGAGCAGTTCTTC,CASSWGRTYNEQFF
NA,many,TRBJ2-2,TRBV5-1,TGCGCCAGCAGCGCCGCAGGGATCGGGGAGCTGTTTTTT,CASSAAGIGELFF
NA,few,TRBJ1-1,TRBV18,TGTGCCAGCTCACCACTGGGGCCCGAAGCTTTCTTT,CASSPLGPEAFF
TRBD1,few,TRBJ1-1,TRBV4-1,TGCGCCAGCAGCCAAGCGATACTCCGGGACAGACATACTGAAGCTTTCTTT,CASSQAILRDRHTEAFF
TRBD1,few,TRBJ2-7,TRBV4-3,TGCGCCAGCAGCCAAGAATCGGCAGGGGGAACCGAGCAGTACTTC,CASSQESAGGTEQYF
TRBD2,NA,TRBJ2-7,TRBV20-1,TGCAGTGCGCTGATAGCGGGGGGGCCGGCCTACGAGCAGTACTTC,CSALIAGGPAYEQYF
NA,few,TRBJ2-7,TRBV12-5,TGTGCTAGTGCACCTCCCGGGCCCCCCTACGAGCAGTACTTC,CASAPPGPPYEQYF
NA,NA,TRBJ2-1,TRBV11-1,TGTGCCAGCAGCTTAGTGGCATCCCCGCGGGGGCTCGGGAACAATGAGCAGTTCTTC,CASSLVASPRGLGNNEQFF
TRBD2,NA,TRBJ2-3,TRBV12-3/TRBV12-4,TGTGCCAGCAGTTTAGTAGCGGGGGCCGAGGAAGATACGCAGTATTTT,CASSLVAGAEEDTQYF
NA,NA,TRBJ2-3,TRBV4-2,TGTGCCAGCAGCCAAGATGCAGCGCACACAGATACGCAGTATTTT,CASSQDAAHTDTQYF
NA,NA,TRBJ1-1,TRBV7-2,TGTGCCAGCAGCTTTTTAATACAGAACACTGAAGCTTTCTTT,CASSFLIQNTEAFF
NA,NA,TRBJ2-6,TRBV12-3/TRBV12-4,TGTGCCAGCAACTTAATCGGCCGTGGGGCCAACGTCCTGACTTTC,CASNLIGRGANVLTF
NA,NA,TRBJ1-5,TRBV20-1,TGCAGTGCTAGACTACGGGACAATCAGCCCCAGCATTTT,CSARLRDNQPQHF
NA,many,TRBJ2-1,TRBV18,TGTGCCAGCTCACTCACCACAGGGTTAGGGGCCCATGAGCAGTTCTTC,CASSLTTGLGAHEQFF
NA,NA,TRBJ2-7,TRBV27,TGTGCCAGCGGAACCGACTTAAGCAGGTACGAGCAGTACTTC,CASGTDLSRYEQYF
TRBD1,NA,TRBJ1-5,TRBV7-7,TGTGCCAGCAGCTTAGATTGGCCGACCCAGGGGGGCGGATTGTGTCGTTTTAGCAATCAGCCCCAGCATTTT,CASSLDWPTQGGGLCRFSNQPQHF
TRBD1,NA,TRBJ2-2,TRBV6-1,TGTGCCAGCAGGCCCGGGACAGAACACACCGGGGAGCTGTTTTTT,CASRPGTEHTGELFF
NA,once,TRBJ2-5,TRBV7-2,TGTGCCAGCAGCTTAGCCTGGCAGGGAGAGACCCAGTACTTC,CASSLAWQGETQYF